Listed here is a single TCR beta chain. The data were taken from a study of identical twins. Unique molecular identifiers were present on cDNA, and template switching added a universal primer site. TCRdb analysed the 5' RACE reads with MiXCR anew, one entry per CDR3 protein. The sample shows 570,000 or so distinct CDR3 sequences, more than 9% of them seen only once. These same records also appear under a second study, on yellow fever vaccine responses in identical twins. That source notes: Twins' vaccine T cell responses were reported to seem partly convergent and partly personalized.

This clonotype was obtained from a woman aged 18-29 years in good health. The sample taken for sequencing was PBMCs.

The CDR3 DNA sequence: TGCAGTGCACAGGGTAGCGGGAGAGGGTTGACAGATACGCAGTATTTT. Protein sequence: CSAQGSGRGLTDTQYF. This chain joins TRBV20-1 and TRBJ2-3; 9 bases match TRBD2. Trimming cost V 6 bases and J 3 bases; bases outside gene matches: 13. There are 16 residues in the CDR3. The germline CDR1 and CDR2 sequences are DFQATT and SNEGSKA (reference sequence).